This passage covers 14 T cell receptor beta chains from one sample sequenced in a study of blood T cell repertoires in COVID-19 (dated by TCRdb to the early 2020s). Library creation used the immunoSEQ multiplex PCR assay. The table comes from immuneACCESS by way of TCRdb, which keeps in-frame sequences with V and J called. Part of the clones is missing from these tables; in studies checked, under half for an unresolved V gene and the rest for unknown reasons. Present in this sample are about 180,000 clones, around 83% of which were seen just once. The ten largest account for 7.6% of the sample. Material: peripheral blood. These TCRs come from an older woman with COVID-19, enrolled during active disease.

The genes are TRBV5-1 and TRBJ2-1; 8 positions agree with TRBD2. The CDR3 spans 16 residues. V lost 4 bases, J lost 4 bases, and 10 bases stayed unmatched. CDR1 and CDR2 (germline): SGHRS, YFSETQ. CDR3 sequence: CASSPGDSGVYNEQFF. DNA of the CDR3: TGCGCCAGCAGCCCAGGGGATAGCGGGGTATACAATGAGCAGTTCTTC.

This clone showed up just once. The genes are TRBV2 and TRBJ2-7, with 9 bases aligning to TRBD1. CDR3 length equals 16 residues. Germline CDR1 SNHLY, CDR2 FYNNEI. V lost 8 bases to trimming and J lost 4 bases; unmatched junction nucleotides: 15. CDR3 protein: CASGADGTGNGYEQYF. The CDR3 region has the DNA TGTGCCAGCGGCGCTGACGGGACAGGGAATGGATACGAGCAGTACTTC. Full variable domain (missing parts from reference TRBV2 and TRBJ2-7): EPEVTQTPSHQVTQMGQEVILRCVPISNHLYFYWYRQILGQKVEFLVSFYNNEISEKSEIFDDQFSVERPDGSNFTLKIRSTKLEDSAMYFCASGADGTGNGYEQYFGPGTRLTVT.

The chain recombines TRBV24-1 with TRBJ2-1; TRBD2 is a possible D gene (6 bases). The CDR3 runs to 13 residues. Per germline, CDR1 KGHDR and CDR2 SFDVKD. V gave up 4 bases and J gave up 13 bases, with 16 bases separating them. Here the CDR3 DNA reads TGTGCCACCAGTGACCGGAGCGGGCGCGGCCAGTTCTTC. The encoded protein is CATSDRSGRGQFF.

The chain links TRBV15 to TRBJ2-7; D not certain. Germline V CDR1 and CDR2: LNHNV, YYDKDF (reference sequence). V was cut by 1 base and J by 7 bases, with 8 bases left in between. There are 12 residues in the CDR3. The CDR3 spells CATSRGGREQYF. The CDR3, as DNA: TGTGCCACCAGCAGAGGAGGAAGGGAGCAGTACTTC.

This chain uses TRBV5-5 with TRBJ2-5; a weak D match, TRBD2 (5 bases). Per the germline V gene, CDR1 is SGHKS and CDR2 is YYEKEE (reference sequence). The ends were cut back, 0 bases at V and 0 bases at J, with 9 bases in the middle. CDR3 size: 15 residues. CDR3 DNA sequence: TGTGCCAGCAGCTTGGTGCGGGCGAACCAAGAGACCCAGTACTTC. Encoded protein: CASSLVRANQETQYF.

The chain has TRBV29-1 and TRBJ2-3; no firm D call. The CDR3 runs 12 residues. V gave up 7 bases and J gave up 0 bases, with 8 bases separating them. The V gene's germline CDR1 is SQVTM and CDR2 ANQGSEA. This CDR3 is CSADLSTDTQYF. For the CDR3, the DNA is TGCAGCGCGGATCTAAGCACAGATACGCAGTATTTT.

The table lists this clone with a count of one. The chain carries TRBV19 and TRBJ2-2; 8 bases align to TRBD1. The CDR3 runs to 13 residues. V lost 7 bases to trimming and J lost 7 bases; unmatched junction nucleotides: 5. Looked up from germline, CDR1 is LNHDA and CDR2 is SQIVND (reference sequence). The DNA for the CDR3 is TGTGCCAGTATCGGACAGGGCTACGGGGAGCTGTTTTTT. Translated, it gives CASIGQGYGELFF.

The rearrangement links TRBV7-8 to TRBJ1-4; unclear D gene. Germline CDR1 reads SGHVS; CDR2 reads FQNEAQ. With 1 base removed from V and 0 bases from J, the gap between germline ends came to 6 bases. This CDR3 spans 15 amino acids. The CDR3 DNA reads TGTGCCAGCAGCTTAGGACTAGCAACTAATGAAAAACTGTTTTTT. As protein: CASSLGLATNEKLFF. Full variable domain (rest looked up from reference TRBV7-8 and TRBJ1-4): GAGVSQSPRYKVAKRGQDVALRCDPISGHVSLFWYQQALGQGPEFLTYFQNEAQLDKSGLPSDRFFAERPEGSVSTLKIQRTQQEDSAVYLCASSLGLATNEKLFFGSGTQLSVL.

In the case of this clone: One junction end disagrees with the germline gene, perhaps due to a read error. The rearrangement uses TRBV5-1 and TRBJ2-2; 8 positions match TRBD2. CDR1 SGHRS and CDR2 YFSETQ come from the germline V gene. The CDR3 spans 16 residues. The CDR3, as DNA: TGCGCCAGCGGCTTAGTTACTAGCGGACCCACCGGGGAGCTGTTTTTT. It yields the protein CASGLVTSGPTGELFF.

As for this clone: At one boundary the junction diverges from the germline segment, which might be a read error. As DNA, the CDR3 is TGTGCCAGCTCACCAGGACTAGACAGCCGACCTCACTTC. Translated: CASSPGLDSRPHF. The rearrangement links TRBV18 to TRBJ2-5, with 7 nucleotides matching TRBD2. This CDR3 has 13 amino acids. The germline V gene has CDR1 KGHSH and CDR2 LQKENI. Based on the CDR3 plus reference TRBV18 and TRBJ2-5, the full variable domain is NAGVMQNPRHLVRRRGQEARLRCSPMKGHSHVYWYRQLPEEGLKFMVYLQKENIIDESGMPKERFSAEFPKEGPSILRIQQVVRGDSAAYFCASSPGLDSRPHFGPGTRLLVL.

The CDR3 DNA reads as TGTGCCAGCTCACCAAGGGTGAAAAGGGGCACCGGGGAGCTGTTTTTT. Residues: CASSPRVKRGTGELFF. The chain links TRBV18 to TRBJ2-2, with D perhaps matching TRBD1 (5 bases). Germline V CDR1 and CDR2: KGHSH, LQKENI. The CDR3 contains 16 residues. Trimming stripped 2 bases from V and 4 bases from J, with 14 bases between.

The chain is built from TRBV11-3 and TRBJ2-7; 8 bases fit TRBD2. Germline V lookup: CDR1 SGHNT, CDR2 YENEEA. This CDR3 spans 14 amino acids. The J segment lost 6 bases and the V segment lost 4 bases, leaving 8 bases of the junction unmatched. CDR3 DNA sequence: TGTGCCAGCAGCTCGAGCGGGAGTCTTTCCGAGCAGTACTTC. Protein product: CASSSSGSLSEQYF.

J is TRBJ2-3 and V is TRBV9; possible D gene TRBD2, 5 bases. The ends were cut back, 3 bases at V and 0 bases at J, with 11 bases in the middle. CDR1 is SGDLS, CDR2 YYNGEE, per germline. The CDR3 totals 15 residues. DNA for the CDR3: TGTGCCAGCAGCGAGGGAACGGGGAGCACAGATACGCAGTATTTT. Translated, it gives CASSEGTGSTDTQYF.

This clone showed up just once. V usage is TRBV20-1 and J usage is TRBJ1-1; D not certain. The germline V gene encodes CDR1 DFQATT and CDR2 SNEGSKA (reference sequence). This CDR3 is built from 11 residues. V was pared by 5 bases and J by 5 bases, with 9 bases between. CDR3 nucleotides: TGCAGTGCTTTACAGAATACTGAAGCTTTCTTT. Translated: CSALQNTEAFF.